This is a list of T cell receptor beta chains from one sample in a study of T cell changes during pregnancy in multiple sclerosis. TCRdb's copy holds only in-frame clones and misses some; the assay was immunoSEQ multiplex PCR. The profile shows around 50,000 clones, roughly nine tenths of them singletons. The source was CD4+ T cells from peripheral blood mononuclear cells, collected in the second trimester of pregnancy. The receptors originated from a female donor with multiple sclerosis, enrolled in a pregnancy study. Each CDR3 is given with its conserved first and last residue. D genes are given only for firm matches. A clone size is listed for some rows: how often the clone was seen (once, few, many), or a class if it is expanded.

>TRBV2|NA|NA|12|TRBJ1-5
TGTGCCAGCAGTCCTCGAGGTCAGCCCCAGCATTTT
CASSPRGQPQHF
>TRBV12-5|NA|TRBD2|23|TRBJ2-1
TGTGCTAGTGGTTCCGGCCTCCAAACCTTACTAGCGGGGGAATTCAGCTCCTACAATGAGCAGTTCTTC
CASGSGLQTLLAGEFSSYNEQFF
>TRBV6-1|NA|TRBD1|14|TRBJ1-2
TGTGCCAACTCCGGGACAGGGACCCGCTATGGCTACACCTTC
CANSGTGTRYGYTF
>TRBV10-2|NA|TRBD1|16|TRBJ2-2
TGCGCCACCCTAAGGTCCGTAGGACAGGGAGGCGGGGAGCTGTTTTTT
CATLRSVGQGGGELFF
>TRBV5-1|NA|TRBD2|15|TRBJ2-2
TGCGCCAGCAGCTCCGGACTAGCGGAGACCGGGGAGCTGTTTTTT
CASSSGLAETGELFF
>TRBV15|NA|NA|16|TRBJ2-1
TGTGCCACCAGCAGAGATATTGCTAGCCTAGGAGATGAGCAGTTCTTC
CATSRDIASLGDEQFF
>TRBV6-5|once|NA|13|TRBJ1-2
TGTGCCAGCAGTCGAGGGGGTAACTATGGCTACACCTTC
CASSRGGNYGYTF
>TRBV2|NA|NA|13|TRBJ2-1
TGTGCCAGCAGTGAAGGAGGGAGTTATGAGCAGTTCTTC
CASSEGGSYEQFF
>TRBV30|NA|TRBD2|14|TRBJ2-3
TGTGCCTGGAGTGGGGCGGGGGGGCCTGATACGCAGTATTTT
CAWSGAGGPDTQYF
>TRBV5-1|NA|NA|15|TRBJ2-1
TGCGCCAGCAGCTTAGGAGTTGGTACCCACAATGAGCAGTTCTTC
CASSLGVGTHNEQFF
>TRBV9|NA|NA|13|TRBJ2-5
TGTGCCAGCAGCGTAGGAAACGGAGAGACCCAGTACTTC
CASSVGNGETQYF
>TRBV6-6|NA|TRBD1|16|TRBJ2-3
TGTGCCAGCAGTCAGACAGGGGCCCCCAAAACAGATACGCAGTATTTT
CASSQTGAPKTDTQYF
>TRBV12-5|NA|TRBD1|16|TRBJ1-2
TGTGCTAGTGGTTTGGTAACACAGGGGATCTCCTATGGCTACACCTTC
CASGLVTQGISYGYTF
>TRBV19|NA|NA|14|TRBJ2-5
TGTGCCAGTAGAGACTCCGGGACTCAAGAGACCCAGTACTTC
CASRDSGTQETQYF
>TRBV6-1|NA|NA|14|TRBJ2-7
TGTGCCAGCAGTGAACTAAACCTCTCCTACGAGCAGTACTTC
CASSELNLSYEQYF
>TRBV5-1|NA|NA|14|TRBJ2-5
TGCGCCAGCAGCCTCCCACAGCGGCAAGAGACCCAGTACTTC
CASSLPQRQETQYF
>TRBV5-1|NA|TRBD2|18|TRBJ2-1
TGCGCCAGCAGCTTGGCCTCGGCTAGCGGGAGGGCCTACAATGAGCAGTTCTTC
CASSLASASGRAYNEQFF
>TRBV6-5|NA|NA|14|TRBJ1-2
TGTGCCAGCAGTTACTCCGACAGCGTGTATGGCTACACCTTC
CASSYSDSVYGYTF
>TRBV2|NA|TRBD1|17|TRBJ2-6
TGTGCCAGCAGAGCTGGGACAGGGAGTGGTGGGGCCAACGTCCTGACTTTC
CASRAGTGSGGANVLTF
>TRBV5-1|NA|NA|17|TRBJ2-1
TGCGCCAGCAGCTTGTATGGTTTGATAGCGGCCAACAATGAGCAGTTCTTC
CASSLYGLIAANNEQFF
>TRBV7-9|NA|NA|14|TRBJ2-1
TGTGCCAGCAGCTTCGACAGTGAAGGCAATGAGCAGTTCTTC
CASSFDSEGNEQFF
>TRBV4-2|NA|NA|16|TRBJ1-1
TGTGCCAGCAGCCAAGTTGGGGGCCCCTTGAACACTGAAGCTTTCTTT
CASSQVGGPLNTEAFF
>TRBV28|NA|NA|13|TRBJ1-2
TGTGCCAGCAGTTTAGGGGCAGGAAGGGGCTACACCTTC
CASSLGAGRGYTF
>TRBV20-1|NA|NA|11|TRBJ2-1
TGCAGTGTGAGAATTATGGATGAGCAGTTCTTC
CSVRIMDEQFF
>TRBV30|NA|TRBD1|15|TRBJ1-6
TGTGCCTCGAACAGGGGGCTCGGTCTAAATTCACCCCTCCACTTT
CASNRGLGLNSPLHF
>TRBV10-3|NA|NA|18|TRBJ1-4
TGTGCCATCAGTGAGTCGCTGGGGCCAGACAGTTCGGGTGAAAAACTGTTTTTT
CAISESLGPDSSGEKLFF
>TRBV7-6|NA|TRBD1|15|TRBJ2-7
TGTGCCAGCAGCCCCCCCCAGGGGGACCCCTACGAGCAGTACTTC
CASSPPQGDPYEQYF
>TRBV6-5|few|NA|14|TRBJ1-2
TGTGCCAGCGGGGGACCGGGACACAACTATGGCTACACCTTC
CASGGPGHNYGYTF
>TRBV19|NA|NA|15|TRBJ1-5
TGTGCCAGTATCTCCCTAGCGGGGGGCGGCCAGCCCCAGCATTTT
CASISLAGGGQPQHF
>TRBV9|NA|TRBD1|16|TRBJ1-4
TGTGCCAGCAGCCAAAAGGGGACAGGGGAGGGGGAAAAACTGTTTTTT
CASSQKGTGEGEKLFF
>TRBV4-1|NA|NA|17|TRBJ2-1
TGCGCCAGCAGCCAAGATCTTTTCGACAGTAGCTACAATGAGCAGTTCTTC
CASSQDLFDSSYNEQFF
>TRBV9|NA|NA|14|TRBJ1-1
TGTGCCAGCAGCGTTACAGGCATTAACACTGAAGCTTTCTTT
CASSVTGINTEAFF
>TRBV10-3|NA|NA|14|TRBJ1-5
TGTGCCATCAGTGACAGGGTTAGCAATCAGCCCCAGCATTTT
CAISDRVSNQPQHF
>TRBV5-6|NA|TRBD2|17|TRBJ2-3
TGTGCCAGCAGGCTAGCGGGAGGGCCGGGGGTCACAGATACGCAGTATTTT
CASRLAGGPGVTDTQYF
>TRBV18|NA|NA|15|TRBJ1-1
TGTGCCAGCTCACCATCAAGGACAGAGAACACTGAAGCTTTCTTT
CASSPSRTENTEAFF
>TRBV7-2|few|NA|14|TRBJ2-5
TGTGCCAGCAGCCCTCGGCGGGTTGGTGAGACCCAGTACTTC
CASSPRRVGETQYF